These 17 T cell receptor beta chains originate from one sample sequenced in a study of Ad26.COV2.S vaccination and SARS-CoV-2 variants. Profiled with immunoSEQ multiplex PCR; TCRdb holds only in-frame clones, not every one. The sample includes about 440,000 clones, approximately 90% of them seen just once. Sample treatment: some 20 received Ad26.COV2.S at low or high dose, single or two shots; about 5 received placebo; per-sample allocation not given. Vaccine and placebo recipients were sampled on day 63 after the first injection. This sample comprised peripheral blood, obtained in a trial of Ad26.COV2.S vaccine versus placebo. These receptor sequences come from a person between 18 and 65 years old who received the Ad26.COV2.S COVID-19 vaccine or a placebo.

The chain has TRBV10-3 and TRBJ2-2, with D perhaps matching TRBD2 (6 bases). The CDR3 has 16 residues. CDR1 and CDR2 (germline): ENHRY, SYGVKD. Trimming left V 2 bases short and J 0 bases short, with 10 bases between. CDR3 region: CAISEQWRANTGELFF. CDR3 in DNA: TGTGCCATCAGTGAGCAGTGGAGGGCGAACACCGGGGAGCTGTTTTTT.

Comment on this clone: The same CDR3 arises from other DNA sequences in this sample as well. The chain is built from TRBV5-1 and TRBJ2-5, with D uncertain. The germline V gene encodes CDR1 SGHRS and CDR2 YFSETQ. CDR3 length: 14 amino acids. Trimming took 0 bases from V and 2 from J, leaving 8 bases between them. The CDR3 is CASSLGGVQETQYF. CDR3 coding DNA: TGCGCCAGCAGCTTGGGTGGTGTTCAAGAGACCCAGTACTTC.

The table lists this clone with a few counts. The chain combines TRBV27 with TRBJ1-4; no reliable D call. Germline V lookup: CDR1 MNHEY, CDR2 SMNVEV (reference sequence). Between the trimmed V and J ends, which lost 6 bases and 8 bases, there was a span of 16 bases. The CDR3 has 14 amino acids. The CDR3 sequence: CASSPGRVSEKLFF. For the CDR3, the DNA is TGTGCCAGCAGCCCGGGAAGGGTCTCCGAAAAACTGTTTTTT.

The genes are TRBV7-2 and TRBJ2-2, with 8 bases that match TRBD1. With V trimmed by 5 bases and J by 1 base, 3 bases remained unmatched. Germline loops: CDR1 SGHTA, CDR2 FQGNSA. The CDR3 is 15 amino acids. The CDR3 nucleotides are TGTGCCAGCAGCAGGGACAGGTTGAACACCGGGGAGCTGTTTTTT. This encodes CASSRDRLNTGELFF.

The V and J genes are TRBV6-1 and TRBJ2-7; D is uncertain. The CDR3 loop spans 15 amino acids. Germline V gene sequence: CDR1 MNHNS, CDR2 SASEGT. Trimming left V 2 bases short and J 0 bases short, with 11 bases between. The DNA for the CDR3 is TGTGCCAGCAGTGAATGGGCCACTGTCTCCTACGAGCAGTACTTC. Its protein is CASSEWATVSYEQYF.

The rearrangement joins TRBV30 to TRBJ1-6, with D uncertain. Deletions cut 3 bases from V and 7 bases from J, with 7 bases between. Germline lookup yields CDR1 GTSNPN and CDR2 SVGIG (reference sequence). The CDR3 is 12 residues long. This chain's CDR3 is CAWRLRNSPLHF. The CDR3 nucleotides are TGTGCCTGGAGGTTGAGGAATTCACCCCTCCACTTT.

A single count supports this clone. The rearrangement links TRBV18 to TRBJ1-5; TRBD1 might be the D (5 bases). The CDR3 sequence is 14 residues long. Germline assignment: CDR1 KGHSH and CDR2 LQKENI. V lost 2 bases and J lost 5, with 10 bases in between. The CDR3 spells CASSPGLGDQPQHF. The DNA for the CDR3 is TGTGCCAGCTCACCAGGTTTGGGGGATCAGCCCCAGCATTTT.

V gene TRBV20-1 combines with J gene TRBJ2-5; D not certain. Germline V gives CDR1 DFQATT, CDR2 SNEGSKA (reference sequence). The CDR3 runs 11 residues. V lost 0 bases to trimming and J lost 7 bases, with 6 bases between them. CDR3 bases: TGCAGTGCTAGAGATCGGGCGACCCAGTACTTC. Translation: CSARDRATQYF.

In nucleotides, the CDR3 is TGCGCCAGCAGCTTGGGCGGCGGCAGGGCTCCGGGCCAGCAGTACTTC. Translating it yields CASSLGGGRAPGQQYF. V and J are TRBV5-1 and TRBJ2-7; D is perhaps TRBD1 (5 bases). The CDR3 extends over 16 amino acids. Germline V gene data show CDR1 as SGHRS and CDR2 as YFSETQ. V was clipped by 0 bases and J by 8 bases, with 21 bases between them.

In its sample, this clone was seen a few times. The gene calls are TRBV7-9 and TRBJ1-4; the D gene is possibly TRBD1 (6 bases). Germline lookup yields CDR1 SEHNR and CDR2 FQNEAQ (reference sequence). This CDR3 has 12 residues. The ends were cut back, 8 bases at V and 5 bases at J, with 9 bases in the middle. The CDR3 region is CASQGPNEKLFF. The CDR3 bases are TGTGCCAGCCAGGGGCCCAATGAAAAACTGTTTTTT.

The chain has TRBV19 and TRBJ1-2, with D possibly matching TRBD1 (5 bases). In germline, CDR1 is LNHDA, CDR2 SQIVND (reference sequence). Deletions cut 3 bases from V and 7 bases from J, with 15 bases between. The CDR3 has 14 amino acids. This CDR3 is CASSIDSLSGGYTF. The CDR3 bases are TGTGCCAGTAGTATCGACAGTCTCTCCGGTGGCTACACCTTC.

The chain couples TRBV7-2 to TRBJ2-1; D is uncertain. Trimming pared 0 bases from V and 7 bases from J, leaving 16 bases between. Germline CDR1 and CDR2: SGHTA and FQGNSA. CDR3 size: 16 residues. The CDR3 DNA follows: TGTGCCAGCAGCTTAGCGCACAAGCTCTCTGTGAATGAGCAGTTCTTC. The encoded protein is CASSLAHKLSVNEQFF.

The V and J genes are TRBV7-9 and TRBJ2-3; D is uncertain. This CDR3 has 14 amino acids. V was shortened by 3 bases and J by 2 bases, with 9 bases between the two germline ends. CDR1 is SEHNR, CDR2 FQNEAQ, per germline (reference sequence). This chain's CDR3 is CASSFDGDTDTQYF. DNA of the CDR3: TGTGCCAGCAGCTTCGACGGAGACACAGATACGCAGTATTTT.

This clone was counted once. The chain has TRBV30 and TRBJ2-6; D call uncertain. Trimming took 3 bases from V and 1 from J, leaving 13 bases between them. This CDR3 has 16 residues. CDR1 and CDR2 (germline): GTSNPN, SVGIG (reference sequence). CDR3 DNA sequence: TGTGCCTGGAGACCCCTCGGGCGGTCTGGGGCCAACGTCCTGACTTTC. This codes for CAWRPLGRSGANVLTF.

This chain connects TRBV28 to TRBJ1-5; 7 bases align to TRBD1. From germline, CDR1 is MDHEN and CDR2 SYDVKM. Losses at the gene ends were 5 bases for V and 6 bases for J; bases not matched to a gene: 10. The CDR3 extends over 15 amino acids. CDR3 DNA: TGTGCCAGCAGTCCAAACCTACAGGGGTCTCAGCCCCAGCATTTT. It translates to CASSPNLQGSQPQHF.

The chain couples TRBV4-2 to TRBJ2-5; either TRBD1 or TRBD2 may supply D (6 bases each). Trimming shortened V by 3 bases and J by 5 bases, and 19 bases separated the two germline ends. Germline assignment: CDR1 LGHNA and CDR2 YNFKEQ. CDR3 size: 16 residues. The CDR3 sequence: CASSQEAARGRETQYF. CDR3 coding DNA: TGTGCCAGCAGCCAGGAGGCAGCGAGGGGGAGGGAGACCCAGTACTTC.

The chain joins TRBV6-5 to TRBJ1-4; unclear D gene. This CDR3 comprises 12 residues. Germline V gene data show CDR1 as MNHEY and CDR2 as SVGAGI. Trimming cost V 6 bases and J 1 base, with 3 bases left between them. The CDR3 DNA reads TGTGCCAGCAGCCTAACTAATGAAAAACTGTTTTTT. It codes for CASSLTNEKLFF.